The T cell receptor (beta chain) under discussion was sequenced for a study of spatial heterogeneity in lung cancer. Overall study findings and caveats: Blood showed ubiquitous tumor TCRs more often at resection than at routine follow-up.

CDR1 is SGHRS and CDR2 is YFSETQ in the germline V gene. The CDR3 is made up of 14 amino acids. The J segment lost 8 bases and the V segment lost 4 bases, leaving 8 bases of the junction unmatched. This clonotype has more than one count but fewer than ten. Its antigen is not known. A distinct unique molecular identifier was carried by each TCR cDNA molecule. Each CDR3 protein gets one entry after TCRdb re-called the 5' RACE reads with MiXCR. The table records about 92,000 distinct CDR3 sequences, approximately 12% of them present only once. Time point indicated: sample taken at primary tumor resection.

The receptor's source is a male donor with early-stage non-small cell lung cancer. The V call is TRBV5-1, the J call TRBJ2-4, with 8 bases that match TRBD2. The source was PBMCs, collected at surgery. The CDR3 DNA reads as TGCGCCAGCAGCCGTGGTAGCGGGACGGACATTCAGTACTTC. Its protein product is CASSRGSGTDIQYF.